This T cell receptor (beta chain) derives from a study of blood T cell repertoires in COVID-19. Study in general: Two negative PCRs, clearance, or symptom resolution characterized the recovered Cohort 3 donors.

Generated by immunoSEQ multiplex PCR, the TCRdb table keeps only in-frame clones and is missing some. The sample contains hundreds of thousands of clones, around 90% of which appear only once. A single count supports this clone. Everyone who took part was about 18 to 90 years old, and they came from 24 US areas. Germline assignment: CDR1 SGHNT and CDR2 YYREEE (reference sequence). Trimming took 4 bases from V and 10 from J, leaving 12 bases between them. The CDR3 has 12 amino acids. Sequenced material: PBMCs or T cells enriched from blood (not recorded which). This clonotype was obtained from a woman aged 55-69 years in a cohort exposed to, infected with or recovered from COVID-19 (not recorded which). The rearrangement joins TRBV5-4 to TRBJ2-1; D call uncertain. CDR3 nucleotide sequence: TGTGCCAGCAGCGCCTCTAGTAACGAGCAGTTCTTC. It yields the protein CASSASSNEQFF. Based on the CDR3 plus reference TRBV5-4 and TRBJ2-1, the full variable domain is ETGVTQSPTHLIKTRGQQVTLRCSSQSGHNTVSWYQQALGQGPQFIFQYYREEENGRGNFPPRFSGLQFPNYSSELNVNALELDDSALYLCASSASSNEQFFGPGTRLTVL.